This section outlines one T cell receptor (beta chain) sequence together with its context. This CDR3 has 15 residues. The V gene lost 0 bases and the J gene lost 3 bases, with 11 bases spanning the gap. The germline V gene encodes CDR1 LGHNA and CDR2 YSLEER. These data belong to a study of shared clonotypes between healthy human individuals. Clones were sequenced by immunoSEQ multiplex PCR, and TCRdb holds only the in-frame ones, with some missing. In the table there are around 2.1 million clones, approximately 96% of which are singletons. The chain has TRBV4-3 and TRBJ2-5, with D unresolved. The specimen was naive CD4+ T cells sorted from blood. The subset here: CD45RA+ positively selected. The TCR originated in a man younger than 35 in good health. In nucleotides, the CDR3 is TGCGCCAGCAGCCAAGATAGGCTATCCGAAGAGACCCAGTACTTC. Its protein product is CASSQDRLSEETQYF.